This T cell receptor beta chain was obtained from a study of OX40 agonist ivuxolimab in advanced cancers. The wider study: Cancers in dose escalation were hepatocellular, melanoma, renal cell and head and neck. Study-wide points: The authors also found low normalized T-cell clonal expansion in some nonresponders.

Remarks on this clone: Its target is unknown.

The CDR3 length is 14 residues. In germline, CDR1 is LNHDA, CDR2 SQIVND (reference sequence). V lost 6 bases and J lost 4, with 15 bases in between. Profiled with immunoSEQ multiplex PCR; TCRdb holds only in-frame clones, not every one. The table lists about 82,000 clones, 88% of them singletons. Exclusion of a patient followed from autoimmune disease history or systemic immunosuppression. This chain joins TRBV19 and TRBJ1-1, with D perhaps TRBD1 (5 bases). The sequence derives from an adult with an advanced solid tumor such as melanoma, head and neck, liver or kidney cancer. This material consisted of CD4+ or CD8+ T cells sorted from blood, taken in a trial of the OX40 agonist ivuxolimab. Written as DNA, the CDR3 is TGTGCCAGTAGCCAAGGGGCGGGCCCCACTGAAGCTTTCTTT. Its translation: CASSQGAGPTEAFF.